Listed here is a single TCR beta chain. Its cognate antigen is unknown. The data belong to a study of prognosis after radiotherapy for stage I lung cancer. Using two-round multiplex PCR, the authors amplified TCR beta CDR3 from genomic DNA. Primers (each specific to one TRBV or TRBJ gene) were used in first-round PCR. Universal primers were what the second PCR round used. Each CDR3 protein gets one entry after TCRdb re-called the multiplex PCR reads with MiXCR. The table includes fewer than 25,000 distinct CDR3 sequences, around 55% detected once. The study, taken as a whole, reports: With medians of 10,088 versus 6,861, unique TCR clone counts fell after stereotactic body radiation therapy.

Researchers took roughly 6 milliliters of peripheral blood at each of two time points. Sequenced material: PBMCs, taken before or after stereotactic body radiation therapy (not recorded which). The sequence came from a donor of 50 years or more with non-small cell lung cancer.

CDR3 sequence (DNA): TGTGCCAGCAGTTACCAAACAAAAACTACAGGGATCTATGGCTACACCTTC. Encoded protein: CASSYQTKTTGIYGYTF. The chain recombines TRBV6-5 with TRBJ1-2; tentative D call: TRBD1 (6 bases). The V gene's germline CDR1 is MNHEY and CDR2 SVGAGI. V was pared by 2 bases and J by 4 bases, with 20 bases between. The CDR3 has 17 amino acids.